These 3 T cell receptor beta chains came from one sample sequenced in a study of graft-versus-host responses after intestinal transplantation. These receptors' targets are unknown. Produced via immunoSEQ multiplex PCR; TCRdb's table is partial and in-frame only. This sample has 90,000 to 120,000 clones, with 80% to 90% found just once. This sample comprised unstimulated CD4+ T cells sorted from spleen or lymph node cells, obtained before transplant. These receptors were taken from a human donor who was the organ donor for an intestinal transplant.

This rearrangement joins TRBV27 to TRBJ1-2; D remains unclear. The CDR3 loop spans 15 amino acids. Trimming shortened V by 6 bases and J by 4 bases, and 18 bases separated the two germline ends. Per germline, CDR1 MNHEY and CDR2 SMNVEV (reference sequence). CDR3 loop: CASRPTRVTTYGYTF. The CDR3 nucleotides read TGTGCCAGCAGACCCACCCGGGTGACTACCTATGGCTACACCTTC.

The chain couples TRBV19 to TRBJ1-2; weak D call: TRBD1 (5 bases). This CDR3 comprises 16 residues. Germline V gene data show CDR1 as LNHDA and CDR2 as SQIVND (reference sequence). Trimming removed 6 bases at V and 3 bases at J, with 20 bases between. The chain's CDR3 is CASSIGEGPTYYGYTF. The DNA of the CDR3 is TGTGCCAGTAGCATCGGTGAGGGACCCACCTACTATGGCTACACCTTC. Full variable domain (rest looked up from reference TRBV19 and TRBJ1-2): DGGITQSPKYLFRKEGQNVTLSCEQNLNHDAMYWYRQDPGQGLRLIYYSQIVNDFQKGDIAEGYSVSREKKESFPLTVTSAQKNPTAFYLCASSIGEGPTYYGYTFGSGTRLTVV.

The V call is TRBV5-1, the J call TRBJ1-1, with D unresolved. The V end was cut by 2 bases, the J end by 7 bases, with 9 bases between. This CDR3 contains 12 residues. Germline CDR1 is SGHRS and CDR2 is YFSETQ. The CDR3 region is CASSLGVREAFF. The CDR3 nucleotides are TGCGCCAGCAGCTTAGGCGTCCGTGAAGCTTTCTTT.